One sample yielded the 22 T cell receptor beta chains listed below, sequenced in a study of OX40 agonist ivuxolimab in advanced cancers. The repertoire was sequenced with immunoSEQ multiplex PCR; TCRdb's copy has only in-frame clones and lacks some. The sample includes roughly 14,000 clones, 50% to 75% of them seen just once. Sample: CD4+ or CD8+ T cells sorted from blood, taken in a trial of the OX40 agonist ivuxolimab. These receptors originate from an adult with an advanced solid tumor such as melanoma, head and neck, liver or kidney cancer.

CDR3: CASTGGNYGYTF. The DNA for the CDR3 is TGTGCCAGCACCGGGGGGAACTATGGCTACACCTTC. V and J are TRBV6-5 and TRBJ1-2, with D possibly being TRBD1 (5 bases). Germline V gives CDR1 MNHEY, CDR2 SVGAGI. V lost 7 bases to trimming and J lost 2 bases, with 8 bases between them. This CDR3 region has 12 residues.

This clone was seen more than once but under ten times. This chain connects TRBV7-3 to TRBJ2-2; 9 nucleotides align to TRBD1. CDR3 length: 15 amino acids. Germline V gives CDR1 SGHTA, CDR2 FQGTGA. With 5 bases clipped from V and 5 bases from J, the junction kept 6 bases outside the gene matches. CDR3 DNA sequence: TGTGCCAGCAGCGAGACAGGGGGAGGAACCGGGGAGCTGTTTTTT. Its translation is CASSETGGGTGELFF.

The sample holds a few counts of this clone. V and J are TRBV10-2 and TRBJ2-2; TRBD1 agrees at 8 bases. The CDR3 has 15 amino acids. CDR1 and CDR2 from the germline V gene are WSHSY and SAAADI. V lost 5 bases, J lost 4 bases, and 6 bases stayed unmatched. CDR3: CASSLDREGTGELFF. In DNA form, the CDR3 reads TGCGCCAGCAGTTTGGACAGGGAAGGCACCGGGGAGCTGTTTTTT.

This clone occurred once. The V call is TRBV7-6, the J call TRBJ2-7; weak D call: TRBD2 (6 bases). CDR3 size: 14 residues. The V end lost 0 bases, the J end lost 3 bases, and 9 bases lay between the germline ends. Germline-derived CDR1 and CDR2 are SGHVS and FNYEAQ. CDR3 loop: CASSLAGGDYEQYF. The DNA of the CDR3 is TGTGCCAGCAGCTTAGCGGGGGGAGACTACGAGCAGTACTTC.

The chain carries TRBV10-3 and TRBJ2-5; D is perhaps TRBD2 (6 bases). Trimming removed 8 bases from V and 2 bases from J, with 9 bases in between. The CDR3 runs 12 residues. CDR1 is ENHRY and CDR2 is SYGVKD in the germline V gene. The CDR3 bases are TGTGCCATCGCGGGACCACAAGAGACCCAGTACTTC. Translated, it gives CAIAGPQETQYF.

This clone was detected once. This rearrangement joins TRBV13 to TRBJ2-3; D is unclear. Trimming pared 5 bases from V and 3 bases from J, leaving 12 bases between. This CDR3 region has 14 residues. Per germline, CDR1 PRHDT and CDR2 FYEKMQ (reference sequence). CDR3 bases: TGTGCCAGCAGCCCCGCGGACGTAACAGATACGCAGTATTTT. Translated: CASSPADVTDTQYF.

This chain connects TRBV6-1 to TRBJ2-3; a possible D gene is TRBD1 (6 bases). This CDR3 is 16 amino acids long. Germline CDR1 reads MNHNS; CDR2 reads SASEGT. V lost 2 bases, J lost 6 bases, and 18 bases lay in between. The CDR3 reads CASSENPPGVGDTQYF. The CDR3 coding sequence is TGTGCCAGCAGTGAAAATCCCCCAGGGGTTGGGGATACGCAGTATTTT.

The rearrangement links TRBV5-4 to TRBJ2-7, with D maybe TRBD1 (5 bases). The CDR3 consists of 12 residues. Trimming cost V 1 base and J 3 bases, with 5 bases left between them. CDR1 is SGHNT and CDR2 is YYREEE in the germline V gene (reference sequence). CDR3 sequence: CASSLRGYEQYF. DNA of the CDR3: TGTGCCAGCAGCTTGAGGGGCTACGAGCAGTACTTC.

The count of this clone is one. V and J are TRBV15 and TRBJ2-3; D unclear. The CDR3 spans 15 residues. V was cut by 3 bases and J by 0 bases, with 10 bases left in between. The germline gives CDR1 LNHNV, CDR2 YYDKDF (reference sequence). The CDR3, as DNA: TGTGCCACCAGCAGTGGCGCGTCTAGCACAGATACGCAGTATTTT. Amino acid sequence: CATSSGASSTDTQYF.

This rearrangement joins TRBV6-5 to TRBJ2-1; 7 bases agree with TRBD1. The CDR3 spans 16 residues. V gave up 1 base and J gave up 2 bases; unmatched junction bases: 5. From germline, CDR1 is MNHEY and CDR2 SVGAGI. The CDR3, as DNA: TGTGCCAGCAGTTACTTCCGACAGGGAACCTACAATGAGCAGTTCTTC. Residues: CASSYFRQGTYNEQFF.

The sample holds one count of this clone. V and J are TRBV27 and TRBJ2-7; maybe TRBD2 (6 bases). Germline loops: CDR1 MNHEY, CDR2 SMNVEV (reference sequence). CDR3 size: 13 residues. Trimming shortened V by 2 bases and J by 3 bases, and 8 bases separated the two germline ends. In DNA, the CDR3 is TGTGCCAGCAGTTTAGGAGGGTTCTACGAGCAGTACTTC. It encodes CASSLGGFYEQYF.

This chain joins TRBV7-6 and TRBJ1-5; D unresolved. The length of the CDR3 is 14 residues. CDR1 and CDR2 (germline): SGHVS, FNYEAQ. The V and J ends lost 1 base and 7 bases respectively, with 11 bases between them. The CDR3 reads CASSLGGVEQPQHF. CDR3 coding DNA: TGTGCCAGCAGCTTAGGGGGTGTGGAACAGCCCCAGCATTTT.

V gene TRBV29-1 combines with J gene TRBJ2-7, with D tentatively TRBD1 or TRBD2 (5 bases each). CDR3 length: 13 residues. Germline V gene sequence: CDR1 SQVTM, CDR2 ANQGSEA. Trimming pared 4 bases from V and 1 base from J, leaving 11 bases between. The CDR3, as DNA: TGCAGCGTTGTCTCCAGGGAGTCCTACGAGCAGTACTTC. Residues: CSVVSRESYEQYF.

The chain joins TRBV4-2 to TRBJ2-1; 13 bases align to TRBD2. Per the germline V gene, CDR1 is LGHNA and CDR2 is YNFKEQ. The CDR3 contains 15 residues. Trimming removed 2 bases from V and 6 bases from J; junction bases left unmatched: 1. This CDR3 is CASSQTSGGANEQFF. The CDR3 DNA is TGTGCCAGCAGCCAAACTAGCGGGGGGGCCAATGAGCAGTTCTTC.

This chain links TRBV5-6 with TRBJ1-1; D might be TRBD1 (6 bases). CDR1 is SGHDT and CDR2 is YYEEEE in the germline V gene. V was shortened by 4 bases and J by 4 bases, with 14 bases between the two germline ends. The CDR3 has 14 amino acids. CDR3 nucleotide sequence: TGTGCCAGCAGCCCTCCAGGGGTCCCCACTGAAGCTTTCTTT. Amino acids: CASSPPGVPTEAFF.

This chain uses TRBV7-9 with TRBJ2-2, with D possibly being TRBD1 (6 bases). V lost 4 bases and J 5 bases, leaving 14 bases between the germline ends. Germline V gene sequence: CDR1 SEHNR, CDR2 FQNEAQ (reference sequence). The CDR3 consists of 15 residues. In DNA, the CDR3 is TGTGCCAGCAGCTCGTTTCGCGACAGGACCGGGGAGCTGTTTTTT. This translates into CASSSFRDRTGELFF.

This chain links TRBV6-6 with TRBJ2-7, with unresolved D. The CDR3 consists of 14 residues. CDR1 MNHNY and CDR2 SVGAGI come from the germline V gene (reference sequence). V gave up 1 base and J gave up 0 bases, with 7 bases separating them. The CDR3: CASSYYTSSYEQYF. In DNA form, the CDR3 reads TGTGCCAGCAGTTACTATACAAGCTCCTACGAGCAGTACTTC.

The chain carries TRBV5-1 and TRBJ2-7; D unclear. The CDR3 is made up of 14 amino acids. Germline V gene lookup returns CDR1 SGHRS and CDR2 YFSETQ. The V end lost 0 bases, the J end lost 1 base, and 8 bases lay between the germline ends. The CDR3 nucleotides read TGCGCCAGCAGCTTGGAATACGGTTCCTACGAGCAGTACTTC. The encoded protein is CASSLEYGSYEQYF.

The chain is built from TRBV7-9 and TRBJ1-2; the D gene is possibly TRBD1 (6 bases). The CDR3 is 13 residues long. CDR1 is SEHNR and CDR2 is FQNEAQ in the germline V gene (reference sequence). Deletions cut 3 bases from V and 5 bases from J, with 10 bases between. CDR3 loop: CASSFGGGYGYTF. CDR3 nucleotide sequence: TGTGCCAGCAGCTTTGGGGGCGGGTATGGCTACACCTTC.

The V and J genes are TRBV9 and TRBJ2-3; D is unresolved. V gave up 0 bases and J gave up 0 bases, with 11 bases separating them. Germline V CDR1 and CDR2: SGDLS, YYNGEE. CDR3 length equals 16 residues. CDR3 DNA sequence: TGTGCCAGCAGCGTAGTGGCAGAAACTAGCACAGATACGCAGTATTTT. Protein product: CASSVVAETSTDTQYF.

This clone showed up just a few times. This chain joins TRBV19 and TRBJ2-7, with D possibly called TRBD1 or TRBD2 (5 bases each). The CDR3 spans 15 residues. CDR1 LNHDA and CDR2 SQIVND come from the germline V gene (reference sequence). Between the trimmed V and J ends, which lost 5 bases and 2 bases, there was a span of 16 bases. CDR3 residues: CASSALPRDAYEQYF. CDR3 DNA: TGTGCCAGTAGTGCCCTCCCCCGGGACGCCTACGAGCAGTACTTC.

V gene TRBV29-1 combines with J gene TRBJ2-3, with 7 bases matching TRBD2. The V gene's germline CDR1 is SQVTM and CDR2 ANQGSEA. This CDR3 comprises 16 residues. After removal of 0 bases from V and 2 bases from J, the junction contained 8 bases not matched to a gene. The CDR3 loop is CSVEDFGGGLTDTQYF. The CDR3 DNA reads TGCAGCGTTGAAGATTTTGGCGGGGGTCTCACAGATACGCAGTATTTT.